The 19 T cell receptor beta chains given below trace back to one sample, sequenced in a study of blood T cell repertoires in COVID-19. Profiling relied on immunoSEQ multiplex PCR, and the TCRdb table lists in-frame clones only, not all of them. The top ten clones hold 3% to 4% of a sample with about 120,000 clones, 85% to 90% of them seen once. Sequencing used peripheral blood. All receptors derive from a woman between 50 and 59 years old with acute or convalescent COVID-19.

The V call is TRBV6-5, the J call TRBJ2-7, with 9 bases fitting TRBD1. V lost 6 bases, J lost 1 base, and 4 bases stayed unmatched. This CDR3 comprises 14 residues. Germline V gene sequence: CDR1 MNHEY, CDR2 SVGAGI. The CDR3 DNA sequence: TGTGCCAGCAGCGGGACAGGGAGGTCCTACGAGCAGTACTTC. It is translated as CASSGTGRSYEQYF.

This clone was seen a single time. V gene TRBV7-9 combines with J gene TRBJ2-7; 7 bases agree with TRBD1. J was trimmed by 2 bases and V by 4 bases; bases with no gene match: 8. Germline assignment: CDR1 SEHNR and CDR2 FQNEAQ (reference sequence). This CDR3 contains 15 residues. The CDR3 DNA follows: TGTGCCAGCAGCTCCAGACAGGGTCGGACCTACGAGCAGTACTTC. Translating gives CASSSRQGRTYEQYF.

This rearrangement joins TRBV3-1 (or the pseudogene TRBV3-2) to TRBJ2-7; weak D call: TRBD2 (5 bases). The CDR3 runs 15 residues. Trimming removed 9 bases at V and 0 bases at J, with 18 bases between. Germline V gives CDR1 LGHDT, CDR2 YNNKEL (reference sequence). CDR3 residues: CASQKSGVPSYEQYF. The CDR3 bases are TGTGCCAGTCAAAAGAGCGGCGTACCCTCCTACGAGCAGTACTTC.

The rearrangement links TRBV28 to TRBJ1-6, with a possible D match to TRBD1 (5 bases). Germline CDR1 reads MDHEN; CDR2 reads SYDVKM. The CDR3 has 13 residues. Trimming removed 7 bases from V and 5 bases from J, with 9 bases in between. The CDR3 coding sequence is TGTGCCAGCACAACGGGGGATAATTCACCCCTCCACTTT. This sequence encodes CASTTGDNSPLHF.

This chain links TRBV6-5 with TRBJ2-7; D possibly corresponds to TRBD2 (5 bases). This CDR3 is built from 12 residues. Germline V gene sequence: CDR1 MNHEY, CDR2 SVGAGI. Trimming removed 6 bases from V and 12 bases from J, with 18 bases in between. The CDR3 region is CASSPAVGESYF. CDR3 in DNA: TGTGCCAGCAGCCCCGCCGTTGGGGAGTCGTACTTC.

This chain links TRBV18 with TRBJ2-3; 11 bases map to TRBD2. Germline-derived CDR1 and CDR2 are KGHSH and LQKENI. Trimming removed 3 bases from V and 8 bases from J; junction bases left unmatched: 10. The length of the CDR3 is 16 residues. CDR3 in amino acids: CASSPPTSGSGRTQYF. CDR3 DNA: TGTGCCAGCTCACCCCCCACTAGCGGGAGTGGGCGTACGCAGTATTTT.

The V gene is TRBV6-1, the J gene TRBJ2-7; 9 nucleotides match TRBD2. V lost 1 base and J lost 6; bases outside the gene matches: 7. The CDR3 has 15 amino acids. Per germline, CDR1 MNHNS and CDR2 SASEGT. CDR3 sequence reads: CASSEGGSGSGEQYF. The CDR3 DNA is TGTGCCAGCAGTGAAGGAGGTAGCGGGAGCGGCGAGCAGTACTTC.

The chain combines TRBV6-5 with TRBJ2-2; 9 bases are shared with TRBD1. Trimming removed 7 bases from V and 7 bases from J; junction bases left unmatched: 10. The CDR3 runs 15 residues. The germline gives CDR1 MNHEY, CDR2 SVGAGI. The CDR3 loop reads CASILQGQGDGELFF. The DNA of the CDR3 is TGTGCCAGCATCCTCCAGGGACAGGGAGACGGGGAGCTGTTTTTT.

The count of this clone is one. V usage is TRBV3-1 (or the pseudogene TRBV3-2) and J usage is TRBJ2-7, with TRBD2 matching over 10 bases. The CDR3 extends over 15 amino acids. With 0 bases clipped from V and 6 bases from J, the junction kept 5 bases outside the gene matches. Germline loops: CDR1 LGHDT, CDR2 YNNKEL (reference sequence). This chain's CDR3 is CASSQDRGLASEQYF. The CDR3 DNA is TGTGCCAGCAGCCAAGATAGGGGACTAGCGAGCGAGCAGTACTTC.

The rearrangement joins TRBV5-1 to TRBJ2-3; TRBD1 matches at 8 bases. V lost 0 bases to trimming and J lost 2 bases; unmatched junction nucleotides: 5. There are 16 residues in the CDR3. CDR1 and CDR2 from the germline V gene are SGHRS and YFSETQ. The DNA for the CDR3 is TGCGCCAGCAGCTTGGCCCGACAGGGGAACACAGATACGCAGTATTTT. Amino acids: CASSLARQGNTDTQYF.

The gene calls are TRBV19 and TRBJ2-5; perhaps TRBD2 as D (6 bases). The length of the CDR3 is 15 residues. V was pared by 5 bases and J by 2 bases, with 15 bases between. Germline V gene lookup returns CDR1 LNHDA and CDR2 SQIVND (reference sequence). CDR3 residues: CASSGLGGLQETQYF. CDR3 sequence (DNA): TGTGCCAGTAGTGGCTTGGGAGGATTACAAGAGACCCAGTACTTC.

This clone was recorded only once. This rearrangement joins TRBV5-6 to TRBJ1-1, with a tentative D call TRBD1 (5 bases). The CDR3 loop spans 14 amino acids. From germline, CDR1 is SGHDT and CDR2 YYEEEE. The V end was cut by 0 bases, the J end by 5 bases, with 11 bases between. CDR3 loop: CASSLAGGGTEAFF. The CDR3 DNA follows: TGTGCCAGCAGCTTGGCGGGGGGAGGAACTGAAGCTTTCTTT.

The chain links TRBV28 to TRBJ2-1; D unclear. CDR3 length equals 14 residues. The V gene's germline CDR1 is MDHEN and CDR2 SYDVKM. The V end lost 6 bases, the J end lost 6 bases, and 15 bases lay between the germline ends. The CDR3 nucleotides are TGTGCCAGCAGAGCAGGCAGGATCCCCAATGAGCAGTTCTTC. Its translation is CASRAGRIPNEQFF. The complete variable domain, with remaining parts taken from reference TRBV28 and TRBJ2-1, reads DVKVTQSSRYLVKRTGEKVFLECVQDMDHENMFWYRQDPGLGLRLIYFSYDVKMKEKGDIPEGYSVSREKKERFSLILESASTNQTSMYLCASRAGRIPNEQFFGPGTRLTVL.

This clone came up many times. Other DNA variants within this sample encode the same CDR3. This chain uses TRBV27 with TRBJ2-2, with D maybe TRBD1 (5 bases). V gave up 9 bases and J gave up 4 bases, with 9 bases separating them. CDR1 MNHEY and CDR2 SMNVEV come from the germline V gene (reference sequence). This CDR3 contains 12 residues. CDR3 nucleotide sequence: TGTGCCAGTCGTCAGGGCACCGGGGAGCTGTTTTTT. Protein product: CASRQGTGELFF.

The chain has TRBV27 and TRBJ2-1; D remains ambiguous. The CDR3 is 15 residues long. Trimming shortened V by 4 bases and J by 5 bases, and 15 bases separated the two germline ends. CDR1 MNHEY and CDR2 SMNVEV come from the germline V gene (reference sequence). The DNA of the CDR3 is TGTGCCAGCAGTTCAATACCGGGTAAGAACAATGAGCAGTTCTTC. Protein product: CASSSIPGKNNEQFF.

The chain carries TRBV3-1 (or the pseudogene TRBV3-2) and TRBJ2-3; 7 bases align to TRBD2. The V gene end was trimmed by 1 base and the J gene end by 3 bases; junction bases not matched to a gene: 7. The CDR3 sequence is 16 residues long. Germline V CDR1 and CDR2: LGHDT, YNNKEL (reference sequence). The chain's CDR3 is CASSQAEGLRTDTQYF. CDR3 nucleotide sequence: TGTGCCAGCAGCCAAGCTGAGGGACTAAGAACAGATACGCAGTATTTT.

This chain joins TRBV6-5 and TRBJ2-7; D remains ambiguous. There are 14 residues in the CDR3. V lost 0 bases and J lost 3, with 9 bases in between. Germline CDR1 is MNHEY and CDR2 is SVGAGI. CDR3 nucleotides: TGTGCCAGCAGTTACTCAGGTGGGCTCTACGAGCAGTACTTC. Its protein product is CASSYSGGLYEQYF.

The chain links TRBV7-2 to TRBJ2-2; the match to TRBD2 covers 7 bases. Per germline, CDR1 SGHTA and CDR2 FQGNSA. This CDR3 is 14 amino acids long. Trimming at V came to 4 bases and at J to 6 bases, leaving 5 bases not matched to a gene. The CDR3 sequence is CASSSSGGSGELFF. The CDR3 DNA is TGTGCCAGCAGCTCATCCGGGGGGTCCGGGGAGCTGTTTTTT. The variable domain in full, with the rest retrieved from reference TRBV7-2 and TRBJ2-2, is GAGVSQSPSNKVTEKGKDVELRCDPISGHTALYWYRQSLGQGLEFLIYFQGNSAPDKSGLPSDRFSAERTGGSVSTLTIQRTQQEDSAVYLCASSSSGGSGELFFGEGSRLTVL.

This clone was recorded only once. V gene TRBV7-2 combines with J gene TRBJ2-7; 11 bases agree with TRBD1. Germline CDR1 reads SGHTA; CDR2 reads FQGNSA. The V and J ends lost 2 bases and 7 bases, in that order; junction bases with no gene match: 13. This CDR3 region has 17 residues. CDR3 DNA sequence: TGTGCCAGCAGCTTAAATCAATTTGGACAGGGGGCTCGGGAGCAGTACTTC. Residues: CASSLNQFGQGAREQYF.